Listed below are T cell receptor beta chains from one sample, sequenced in a study of molecular identifiers for immune sequencing clone quantification. Via MiXCR, TCRdb re-called the PCR reads, giving one row per CDR3 protein. The sample holds about 640,000 distinct CDR3 sequences, roughly 21% seen once. Sequenced input: naive CD8+ T cells from blood, with Jurkat cell RNA spiked in. Source of these receptors: a human donor in good health. Some libraries in this study had Jurkat cell RNA spiked in. Both conserved end residues are part of each CDR3. The order of the fields is D gene, J gene, V gene, clone size, CDR3 protein, CDR3 DNA. The D gene is left open where the match is weak. The size of a clone is reported for some rows only, either as once, few or many, or as a class for expanded clones.

d_gene: NA; j_gene: TRBJ2-1; v_gene: TRBV6-2/TRBV6-3; abundance: NA; CDR3aa: CASSYAPSGVYSYNEQFF; CDR3nt: TGTGCCAGCAGTTACGCCCCCTCAGGGGTCTACTCCTACAATGAGCAGTTCTTC
d_gene: NA; j_gene: TRBJ2-7; v_gene: TRBV2; abundance: NA; CDR3aa: CASSASDYYERYF; CDR3nt: TGTGCCAGCAGTGCCTCAGATTACTACGAGCGGTACTTC
d_gene: TRBD1; j_gene: TRBJ1-5; v_gene: TRBV4-3; abundance: many; CDR3aa: CASSQDRWTGAGGSNQPQHF; CDR3nt: TGCGCCAGCAGCCAAGATAGATGGACAGGGGCCGGGGGGAGCAATCAGCCCCAGCATTTT
d_gene: NA; j_gene: TRBJ2-7; v_gene: TRBV27; abundance: many; CDR3aa: CASSPPDARGGQYF; CDR3nt: TGTGCCAGCAGTCCCCCCGACGCGAGGGGGGGGCAGTACTTC
d_gene: NA; j_gene: TRBJ2-7; v_gene: TRBV2; abundance: NA; CDR3aa: CASSKHPRDTLYEQYF; CDR3nt: TGTGCCAGCAGCAAACACCCCCGGGACACTCTCTACGAGCAGTACTTC
d_gene: TRBD2; j_gene: TRBJ2-1; v_gene: TRBV19; abundance: many; CDR3aa: CASSMVAGPNEQFF; CDR3nt: TGTGCCAGTAGTATGGTAGCGGGACCCAATGAGCAGTTCTTC
d_gene: NA; j_gene: TRBJ2-7; v_gene: TRBV4-3; abundance: NA; CDR3aa: CASSQDRDFSYEQYF; CDR3nt: TGCGCCAGCAGCCAAGATCGGGACTTCTCCTACGAGCAGTACTTC
d_gene: TRBD1; j_gene: TRBJ2-7; v_gene: TRBV7-9; abundance: few; CDR3aa: CASSGRDRGPQPYEQYF; CDR3nt: TGTGCCAGCAGCGGCCGGGACAGGGGGCCTCAACCCTACGAGCAGTACTTC
d_gene: NA; j_gene: TRBJ2-7; v_gene: TRBV2; abundance: many; CDR3aa: CASSGASRAYEQYF; CDR3nt: TGTGCCAGCAGTGGGGCCTCCCGCGCCTACGAGCAGTACTTC
d_gene: NA; j_gene: TRBJ2-5; v_gene: TRBV7-9; abundance: many; CDR3aa: CASSLGWQETQYF; CDR3nt: TGTGCCAGCAGCTTAGGGTGGCAAGAGACCCAGTACTTC
d_gene: NA; j_gene: TRBJ2-7; v_gene: TRBV3-1; abundance: many; CDR3aa: CASSQDLTISYEQYF; CDR3nt: TGTGCCAGCAGCCAAGATTTGACCATATCCTACGAGCAGTACTTC
d_gene: NA; j_gene: TRBJ2-7; v_gene: TRBV2; abundance: NA; CDR3aa: CASSSADPYEQYF; CDR3nt: TGTGCCAGCAGTTCGGCGGACCCCTACGAGCAGTACTTC
d_gene: NA; j_gene: TRBJ2-5; v_gene: TRBV6-5; abundance: many; CDR3aa: CASSYSISNPRRETQYF; CDR3nt: TGTGCCAGCAGTTACTCGATAAGCAACCCTCGACGGGAGACCCAGTACTTC
d_gene: TRBD2; j_gene: TRBJ2-2; v_gene: TRBV25-1; abundance: many; CDR3aa: CASGGGNPGELFF; CDR3nt: TGTGCCAGCGGGGGGGGGAACCCCGGGGAGCTGTTTTTT
d_gene: TRBD2; j_gene: TRBJ2-3; v_gene: TRBV19; abundance: many; CDR3aa: CASSIVGLAVDTQYF; CDR3nt: TGTGCCAGTAGTATCGTGGGACTAGCGGTAGATACGCAGTATTTT
d_gene: NA; j_gene: TRBJ2-7; v_gene: TRBV20-1; abundance: NA; CDR3aa: CSALPPVGEQYF; CDR3nt: TGCAGTGCCCTCCCTCCCGTCGGCGAGCAGTACTTC
d_gene: TRBD2; j_gene: TRBJ2-7; v_gene: TRBV7-9; abundance: many; CDR3aa: CASSSTSGGPSYEQYF; CDR3nt: TGTGCCAGCAGCTCAACTAGCGGGGGGCCCTCCTACGAGCAGTACTTC
d_gene: NA; j_gene: TRBJ1-1; v_gene: TRBV5-1; abundance: many; CDR3aa: CASRDRTEAFF; CDR3nt: TGCGCCAGCAGAGATCGGACTGAAGCTTTCTTT